This TCR beta chain was sequenced during a study of cytomegalovirus exposure and HLA in healthy donors. General observations from the study: Researchers catalogued some 160 TCR beta chains as cytomegalovirus-associated. In a later analysis, at a false discovery rate of 0.05, 15,000 to 20,000 TCR beta sequences were associated with HLA alleles. Accurate HLA-A and HLA-B prediction from TCR beta sequences was reported for most subjects.

With 60 Vbeta and 13 Jbeta primers, the PCR was carried out. Authors' methods: About 11 million shared chains were among the approximately 80 million unique TCR beta chains that a later analysis counted. The table came from immunoSEQ multiplex PCR; TCRdb's copy has only in-frame clones and leaves some out. V and J calls and clone size come straight from that table; D and trimming were deduced from the DNA. Of around 180,000 clones in the sample, 70% to 80% are singletons; the top ten hold 2% to 2.5%. Germline CDR1 reads SGHRS; CDR2 reads YFSETQ. The V end was cut by 4 bases, the J end by 5 bases, with 20 bases between. The CDR3 contains 16 residues. About this clone itself: The antigen is not known.

The sequence came from a man in his fifties or sixties in good health and CMV-seronegative. Specimen: PBMCs. The chain is built from TRBV5-1 and TRBJ2-3, with a weak D call TRBD2 (6 bases). The CDR3 nucleotides read TGCGCCAGCAGCAAATTGACTAGTGGTGCTGGAGATACGCAGTATTTT. Translation gives CASSKLTSGAGDTQYF.